Listed here are 19 T cell receptor beta chains from one sample, sequenced in a study of metastatic and nonmetastatic thyroid tumors. Thyroid surgery took place with no prior treatment in any patient. From the PCR reads, TCRdb re-called clones with MiXCR. Of 35,000 to 45,000 clones in the sample, around 21% were seen once. What was sequenced was blood. Every receptor here comes from a female donor with papillary thyroid cancer or a benign thyroid nodule (not recorded which). Some clones in this sample may be carry-over from other donors' samples.

With regard to this clone: A much larger clone sits a single nucleotide away, making a read error possible. As DNA, the CDR3 is TGCGCCAGCAGCTTGAACCTTGGGGGAGAGCAGTTCTTC. Translated, it gives CASSLNLGGEQFF. The chain combines TRBV5-1 with TRBJ2-1, with D possibly being TRBD1 or TRBD2 (5 bases each). The V end lost 1 base, the J end lost 10 bases, and 12 bases lay between the germline ends. This CDR3 is 13 amino acids long. Germline CDR1 is SGHRS and CDR2 is YFSETQ.

By proportion, this clone is medium-sized. This chain connects TRBV27 to TRBJ2-1, with TRBD2 matching over 9 bases. The germline gives CDR1 MNHEY, CDR2 SMNVEV (reference sequence). Germline trimming cut 7 bases from V and 5 bases from J; bases unmatched to any gene: 6. This CDR3 has 14 amino acids. This CDR3 reads CASTPGLADNEQFF. The CDR3 DNA sequence: TGTGCCAGCACCCCGGGACTAGCCGACAATGAGCAGTTCTTC.

This chain connects TRBV5-1 to TRBJ1-2; possible D gene TRBD1, 5 bases. Germline lookup yields CDR1 SGHRS and CDR2 YFSETQ. There are 14 residues in the CDR3. Trimming removed 0 bases from V and 8 bases from J, with 14 bases in between. The CDR3 DNA reads TGCGCCAGCAGCTTGGGTCAGGGAGAAGTCGGCTACACCTTC. It translates to CASSLGQGEVGYTF.

Ten or more counts support this clone. The J gene is TRBJ2-1, the V gene TRBV7-8; D possibly corresponds to TRBD2 (5 bases). Germline V gene sequence: CDR1 SGHVS, CDR2 FQNEAQ. Trimming left V 1 base short and J 0 bases short, with 16 bases between. This CDR3 comprises 18 residues. For the CDR3, the DNA is TGTGCCAGCAGCTTAGTGGGCACGGAGGCGAGCTCCTACAATGAGCAGTTCTTC. Translating it yields CASSLVGTEASSYNEQFF.

This clone has a count of ten or more. The CDR3 bases are TGCAGTGCCAATAGCGGGAGAGGAGATACGCAGTATTTT. Residues: CSANSGRGDTQYF. This chain uses TRBV20-1 with TRBJ2-3, with 9 bases matching TRBD2. This CDR3 is built from 13 residues. Germline CDR1 is DFQATT and CDR2 is SNEGSKA (reference sequence). V was clipped by 6 bases and J by 5 bases; unmatched bases: 6.

This clone has a count of ten or more. This sequence joins TRBV5-4 and TRBJ2-6, with TRBD2 identical over 10 bases. Per germline, CDR1 SGHNT and CDR2 YYREEE (reference sequence). CDR3 size: 19 residues. Trimming took 2 bases from V and 4 from J; bases not matched to a gene: 12. In DNA form, the CDR3 reads TGTGCCAGCAGCTTAGCCCCTATAGCGGGAGGAGCCGGGGCCAACGTCCTGACTTTC. It codes for CASSLAPIAGGAGANVLTF.

J is TRBJ2-2 and V is TRBV11-3, with a tentative D call TRBD1 (5 bases). Germline V gene sequence: CDR1 SGHNT, CDR2 YENEEA. The CDR3 runs 14 residues. The V end lost 5 bases, the J end lost 7 bases, and 14 bases lay between the germline ends. DNA of the CDR3: TGTGCCAGCAGCCCTAGGGGCAAGAACGGGGAGCTGTTTTTT. Residues: CASSPRGKNGELFF.

This clone was counted many times. This chain uses TRBV27 with TRBJ2-3, with a weak D call TRBD2 (5 bases). Germline-derived CDR1 and CDR2 are MNHEY and SMNVEV (reference sequence). Trimming removed 2 bases at V and 2 bases at J, with 26 bases between. This CDR3 contains 20 residues. This CDR3 is CASSLRGNLVAKTLTDTQYF. The CDR3 nucleotides read TGTGCCAGCAGTTTAAGAGGGAACCTTGTGGCTAAAACACTCACAGATACGCAGTATTTT.

This clone was seen ten or more times. The V gene is TRBV5-4, the J gene TRBJ2-1; TRBD1 aligns across 10 bases. The CDR3 sequence is 13 residues long. Looked up from germline, CDR1 is SGHNT and CDR2 is YYREEE (reference sequence). The ends lost 4 bases at V and 6 bases at J; junction bases unmatched: 1. In nucleotides, the CDR3 is TGTGCCAGCAGCCGGACAGGGGGCAATGAGCAGTTCTTC. This translates into CASSRTGGNEQFF.

This clone occurred many times. The chain links TRBV30 to TRBJ2-5; 8 positions agree with TRBD2. Germline CDR1 and CDR2: GTSNPN and SVGIG (reference sequence). The CDR3 runs 15 residues. V shed 2 bases and J 1 base; nucleotides not matched to a gene: 6. The CDR3 loop reads CAWSPFTSGQETQYF. The CDR3 nucleotides read TGTGCCTGGAGTCCGTTCACTAGCGGCCAAGAGACCCAGTACTTC.

The CDR3 DNA is TGTGCCAGCACCTTTTCGGGGGGCCTTCTAGCCTTCTTT. Residues: CASTFSGGLLAFF. The chain uses TRBV12-3 or TRBV12-4 and TRBJ1-1, with D perhaps TRBD1 (6 bases). Trimming removed 7 bases from V and 14 bases from J, with 23 bases in between. This CDR3 has 13 residues.

This clone came up many times. This chain links TRBV11-3 with TRBJ2-1; the D gene is possibly TRBD2 (6 bases). The CDR3 is made up of 13 amino acids. The germline gives CDR1 SGHNT, CDR2 YENEEA. V lost 6 bases to trimming and J lost 8 bases, with 14 bases between them. CDR3 nucleotide sequence: TGTGCCAGCAGGGAGGGAGTAGGGCATGAGCAGTTCTTC. Protein product: CASREGVGHEQFF.

This clone was detected many times. The rearrangement uses TRBV2 and TRBJ2-2, with 7 bases fitting TRBD1. This CDR3 has 15 residues. V dropped 8 bases and J dropped 4; count of bases not matched to a gene: 10. Per the germline V gene, CDR1 is SNHLY and CDR2 is FYNNEI. CDR3 region: CASVRGAGGTGELFF. In DNA form, the CDR3 reads TGTGCCAGCGTACGAGGGGCAGGGGGCACCGGGGAGCTGTTTTTT. Full variable domain (missing parts from reference TRBV2 and TRBJ2-2): EPEVTQTPSHQVTQMGQEVILRCVPISNHLYFYWYRQILGQKVEFLVSFYNNEISEKSEIFDDQFSVERPDGSNFTLKIRSTKLEDSAMYFCASVRGAGGTGELFFGEGSRLTVL.

The chain uses TRBV6-2 or TRBV6-3 and TRBJ2-7; D is undetermined. Germline V CDR1 and CDR2: MNHEY, SVGEGT. The CDR3 has 11 amino acids. Trimming left V 5 bases short and J 4 bases short, with 6 bases between. The CDR3 coding sequence is TGTGCCAGCAGTCATTTGTACGAGCAGTACTTC. Its protein product is CASSHLYEQYF.

The chain joins TRBV5-1 to TRBJ2-7; possibly TRBD2 for D (5 bases). Trimming left V 1 base short and J 0 bases short, with 8 bases between. This CDR3 spans 14 amino acids. CDR1 is SGHRS, CDR2 YFSETQ, per germline. Here the CDR3 reads CASSLPGVSYEQYF. The CDR3, as DNA: TGCGCCAGCAGCTTGCCCGGGGTCTCCTACGAGCAGTACTTC.

This clone showed up many times. A much bigger clone sits one base away, suggesting this may be a read error. The V call is TRBV6-1, the J call TRBJ2-1, with 8 bases fitting TRBD1. CDR3 length: 15 amino acids. Germline V CDR1 and CDR2: MNHNS, SASEGT. The CDR3 bases are TGTGCCAGCAGTCGACAGGGGAGGACCTACAGTGAGCAGTTCTTC. Its translation: CASSRQGRTYSEQFF.

This clone was seen only a few times. V usage is TRBV12-3 or TRBV12-4 and J usage is TRBJ2-7, with TRBD1 matching 9 bases. V lost 3 bases and J lost 3; bases outside the gene matches: 3. This CDR3 has 14 amino acids. CDR3 DNA: TGTGCCAGCAGTTTCGCGACAGGGGGCTACGAGCAGTACTTC. Its protein product is CASSFATGGYEQYF.

The chain is built from TRBV30 and TRBJ1-1; D gene ambiguous. Trimming shortened V by 4 bases and J by 0 bases, and 6 bases separated the two germline ends. This CDR3 is 12 amino acids long. From germline, CDR1 is GTSNPN and CDR2 SVGIG (reference sequence). This CDR3 reads CAWKRLNTEAFF. CDR3 DNA sequence: TGTGCCTGGAAGCGGTTGAACACTGAAGCTTTCTTT.

This clone was recorded at least ten times. This chain connects TRBV3-1 to TRBJ1-2, with D hard to call. V was clipped by 4 bases and J by 8 bases, with 11 bases between them. The CDR3 totals 12 residues. The germline V gene encodes CDR1 LGHDT and CDR2 YNNKEL (reference sequence). The CDR3 reads CASSRNPDGYTF. The CDR3 nucleotides are TGTGCCAGCAGCCGCAACCCAGACGGCTACACCTTC.